This entry describes one T cell receptor beta chain. These data originate in a study of shared clonotypes between healthy human individuals. J lost 8 bases, V lost 6 bases, and 4 bases had no gene match. CDR1 and CDR2 (germline): MNHEY, SVGAGI. The CDR3 runs 13 residues. Generated by immunoSEQ multiplex PCR, the TCRdb table keeps only in-frame clones and is missing some. The sample contains a few million clones, 85% to 95% of which appear only once. This chain connects TRBV6-5 to TRBJ2-6; 7 positions match TRBD2. The TCR was taken from a man aged 18 to 30 in good health. Sequencing was performed on naive CD4+ T cells sorted from blood. Regarding subset: CD45RA+ positively selected. The CDR3 region is CASSHSGTNVLTF. The CDR3 DNA reads as TGTGCCAGCAGCCACAGCGGGACCAACGTCCTGACTTTC.